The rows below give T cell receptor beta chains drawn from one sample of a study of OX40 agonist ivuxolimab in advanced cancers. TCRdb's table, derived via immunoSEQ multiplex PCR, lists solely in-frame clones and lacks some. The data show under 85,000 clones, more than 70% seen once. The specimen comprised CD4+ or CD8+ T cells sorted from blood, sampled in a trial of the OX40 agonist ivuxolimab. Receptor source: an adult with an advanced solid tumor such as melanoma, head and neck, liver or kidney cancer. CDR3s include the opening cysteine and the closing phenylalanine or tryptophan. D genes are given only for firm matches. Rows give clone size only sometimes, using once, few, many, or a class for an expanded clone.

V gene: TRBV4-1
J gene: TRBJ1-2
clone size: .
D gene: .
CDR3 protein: CASSQDVMRGGGYTF
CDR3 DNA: TGCGCCAGCAGCCAAGATGTTATGAGGGGAGGTGGCTACACCTTC

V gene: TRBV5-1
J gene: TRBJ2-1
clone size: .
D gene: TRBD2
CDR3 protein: CASSLGLAGGNEQFF
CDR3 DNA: TGCGCCAGCAGCTTGGGACTAGCGGGGGGGAATGAGCAGTTCTTC

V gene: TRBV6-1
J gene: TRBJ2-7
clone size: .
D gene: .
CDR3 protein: CASSPGSVWEQYF
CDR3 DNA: TGTGCCAGCAGTCCCGGGTCCGTATGGGAGCAGTACTTC

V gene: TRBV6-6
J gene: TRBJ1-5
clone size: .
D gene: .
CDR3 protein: CASSYASWLNNQPQHF
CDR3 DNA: TGTGCCAGCAGTTACGCCTCCTGGTTGAACAATCAGCCCCAGCATTTT

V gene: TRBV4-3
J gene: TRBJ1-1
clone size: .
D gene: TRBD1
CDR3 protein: CASSQGTSGTGLNEAFF
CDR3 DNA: TGCGCCAGCAGCCAGGGTACGTCCGGGACAGGGCTTAATGAAGCTTTCTTT

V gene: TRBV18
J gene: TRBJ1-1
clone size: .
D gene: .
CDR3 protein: CASSPQGNTEAFF
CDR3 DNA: TGTGCCAGCTCACCACAGGGGAACACTGAAGCTTTCTTT

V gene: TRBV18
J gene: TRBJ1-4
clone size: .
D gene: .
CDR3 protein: CASSNDPGDEKLFF
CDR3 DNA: TGTGCCAGCTCCAACGATCCGGGGGATGAAAAACTGTTTTTT

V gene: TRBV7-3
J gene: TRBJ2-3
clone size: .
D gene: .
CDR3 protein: CASSPPGGTDTQYF
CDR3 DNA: TGTGCCAGCAGCCCGCCTGGCGGGACAGATACGCAGTATTTT

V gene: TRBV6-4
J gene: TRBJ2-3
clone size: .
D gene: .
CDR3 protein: CASSNQGGGDTQYF
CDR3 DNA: TGTGCCAGCTCCAACCAGGGGGGGGGAGATACGCAGTATTTT

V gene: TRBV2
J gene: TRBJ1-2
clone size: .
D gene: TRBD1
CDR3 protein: CASSEARTGTF
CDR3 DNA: TGTGCCAGCAGTGAAGCAAGGACAGGCACCTTC

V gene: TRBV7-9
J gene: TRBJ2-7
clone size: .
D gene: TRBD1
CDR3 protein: CASSFRQGAYEQYF
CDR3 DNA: TGTGCCAGCAGCTTCAGACAGGGGGCCTACGAGCAGTACTTC

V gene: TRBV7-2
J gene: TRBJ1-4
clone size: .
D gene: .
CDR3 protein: CASSLSPSNEKLFF
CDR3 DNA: TGTGCCAGCAGCTTATCACCGAGTAATGAAAAACTGTTTTTT

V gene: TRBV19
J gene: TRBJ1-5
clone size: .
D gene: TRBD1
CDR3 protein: CASRQGGGVQPQHF
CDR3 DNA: TGTGCCAGCAGACAGGGGGGTGGCGTTCAGCCCCAGCATTTT

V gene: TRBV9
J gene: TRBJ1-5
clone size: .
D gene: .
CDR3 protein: CASSVGAQGQPQHF
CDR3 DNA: TGTGCCAGCAGCGTAGGGGCTCAAGGTCAGCCCCAGCATTTT

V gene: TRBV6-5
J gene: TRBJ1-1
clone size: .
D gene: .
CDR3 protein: CASSENREAFF
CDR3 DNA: TGTGCCAGCAGTGAAAACAGGGAAGCTTTCTTT

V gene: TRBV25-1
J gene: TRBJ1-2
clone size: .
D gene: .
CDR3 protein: CASSESGGYGYGYTF
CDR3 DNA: TGTGCCAGCAGTGAATCGGGGGGATACGGCTATGGCTACACCTTC

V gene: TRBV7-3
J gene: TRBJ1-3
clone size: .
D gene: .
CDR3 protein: CASSLLPAGHSGNTIYF
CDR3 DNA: TGTGCCAGCAGCTTACTCCCGGCAGGCCACTCTGGAAACACCATATATTTT

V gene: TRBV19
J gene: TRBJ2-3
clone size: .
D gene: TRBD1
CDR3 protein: CASSGQGTLADTQYF
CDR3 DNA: TGTGCCAGTAGCGGACAGGGCACTTTGGCGGATACGCAGTATTTT

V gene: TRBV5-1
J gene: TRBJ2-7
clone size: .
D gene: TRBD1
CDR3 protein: CASSLPSGGEQYF
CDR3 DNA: TGCGCCAGCAGCCTCCCATCAGGGGGCGAGCAGTACTTC

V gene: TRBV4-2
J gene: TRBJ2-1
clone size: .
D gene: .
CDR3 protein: CASSPSEEGEYSYNEQFF
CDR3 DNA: TGTGCCAGCAGCCCCTCGGAGGAGGGGGAATACTCCTACAATGAGCAGTTCTTC

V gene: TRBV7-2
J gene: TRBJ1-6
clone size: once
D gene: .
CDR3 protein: CASSLVQGLRSPLHF
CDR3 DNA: TGTGCCAGCAGCTTAGTTCAGGGTTTGAGGTCACCCCTCCACTTT

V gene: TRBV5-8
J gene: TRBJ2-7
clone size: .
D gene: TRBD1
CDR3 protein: CASRWGISGTGRSEQYF
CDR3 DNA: TGTGCCAGCAGATGGGGAATTTCCGGGACAGGGAGGAGCGAGCAGTACTTC

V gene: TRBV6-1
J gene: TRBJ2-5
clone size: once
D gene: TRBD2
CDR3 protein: CASSERGLAVRGETQYF
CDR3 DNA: TGTGCCAGCAGTGAACGAGGACTAGCGGTGAGGGGAGAGACCCAGTACTTC

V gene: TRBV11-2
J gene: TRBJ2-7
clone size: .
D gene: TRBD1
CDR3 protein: CASSPLRRDRGASYEQYF
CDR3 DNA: TGTGCCAGCAGCCCACTTCGTCGGGACAGGGGTGCATCCTACGAGCAGTACTTC

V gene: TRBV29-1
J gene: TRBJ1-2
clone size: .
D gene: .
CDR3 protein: CSVESAGGNYGYTF
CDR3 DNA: TGCAGCGTTGAGTCGGCGGGAGGAAACTATGGCTACACCTTC

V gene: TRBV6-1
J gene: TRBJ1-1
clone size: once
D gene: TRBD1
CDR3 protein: CASSDKWDRGSSAFF
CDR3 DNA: TGTGCCAGCAGTGATAAATGGGACAGGGGGTCTTCTGCTTTCTTT

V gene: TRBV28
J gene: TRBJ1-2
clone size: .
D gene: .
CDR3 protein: CASSPPDPDGDYGYTF
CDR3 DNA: TGTGCCAGCAGTCCCCCTGACCCGGACGGGGATTATGGCTACACCTTC

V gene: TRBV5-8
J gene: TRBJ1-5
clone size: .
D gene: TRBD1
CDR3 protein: CASSYRTGNHQPQHF
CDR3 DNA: TGTGCCAGCAGCTACCGGACAGGGAACCATCAGCCCCAGCATTTT

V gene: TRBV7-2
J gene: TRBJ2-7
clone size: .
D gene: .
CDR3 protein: CASSLLAYEQYF
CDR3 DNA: TGTGCCAGCAGCCTCTTGGCCTACGAGCAGTACTTC

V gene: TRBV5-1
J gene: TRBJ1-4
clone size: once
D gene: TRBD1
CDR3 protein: CASSLDGTGGNEKLFF
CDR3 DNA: TGCGCCAGCAGCTTGGACGGGACAGGGGGTAATGAAAAACTGTTTTTT

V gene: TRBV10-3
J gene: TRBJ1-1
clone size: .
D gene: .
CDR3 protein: CAIRADFKRRAFF
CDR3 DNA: TGTGCCATCAGGGCGGACTTTAAACGCCGGGCTTTCTTT

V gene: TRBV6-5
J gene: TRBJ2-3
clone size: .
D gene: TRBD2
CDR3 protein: CASSEDGGLARRNF
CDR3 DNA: TGTGCCAGCAGTGAAGATGGGGGACTAGCAAGGAGGAATTTT

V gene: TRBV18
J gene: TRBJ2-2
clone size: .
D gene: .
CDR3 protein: CASSPLTGKNTGELFF
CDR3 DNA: TGTGCCAGCTCACCGCTCACGGGGAAAAACACCGGGGAGCTGTTTTTT

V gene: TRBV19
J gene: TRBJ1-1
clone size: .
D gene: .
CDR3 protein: CASILSPRLNTEAFF
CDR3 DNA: TGTGCCAGTATTTTGAGCCCCCGCCTGAACACTGAAGCTTTCTTT

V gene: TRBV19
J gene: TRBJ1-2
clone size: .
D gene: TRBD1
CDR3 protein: CASNPADRAYGYTF
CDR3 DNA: TGTGCCAGTAACCCCGCCGACAGGGCCTATGGCTACACCTTC

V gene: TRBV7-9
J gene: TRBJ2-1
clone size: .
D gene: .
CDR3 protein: CASSLLRGWDNEQFF
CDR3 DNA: TGTGCCAGCAGCTTACTTAGGGGTTGGGACAATGAGCAGTTCTTC

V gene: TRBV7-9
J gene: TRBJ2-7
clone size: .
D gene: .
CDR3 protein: CASSQEGFSYEQYF
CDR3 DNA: TGTGCCAGCAGCCAGGAGGGCTTTTCGTACGAGCAGTACTTC

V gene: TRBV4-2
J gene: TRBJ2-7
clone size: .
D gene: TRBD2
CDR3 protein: CASSQGTSGGSYEQYF
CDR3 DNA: TGTGCCAGCAGCCAAGGGACTAGCGGGGGGTCTTACGAGCAGTACTTC

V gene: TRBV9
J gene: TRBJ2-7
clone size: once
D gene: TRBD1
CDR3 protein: CASSPGQGRDEQYF
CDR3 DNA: TGTGCCAGCAGCCCCGGACAGGGAAGGGACGAGCAGTACTTC

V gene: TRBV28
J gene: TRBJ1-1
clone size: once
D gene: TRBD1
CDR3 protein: CASGVGQGYIEAFF
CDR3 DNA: TGTGCCAGCGGGGTCGGACAGGGCTACATTGAAGCTTTCTTT

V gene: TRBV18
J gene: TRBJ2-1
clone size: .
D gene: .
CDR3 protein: CASSPQDREAYNEQFF
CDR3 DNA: TGTGCCAGCTCACCCCAAGACAGGGAGGCCTACAATGAGCAGTTCTTC

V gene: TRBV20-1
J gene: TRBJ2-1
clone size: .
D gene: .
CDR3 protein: CSAIKVFEQFF
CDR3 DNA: TGCAGTGCTATAAAAGTATTTGAGCAGTTCTTC

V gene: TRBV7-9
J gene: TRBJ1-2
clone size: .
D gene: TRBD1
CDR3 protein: CASSEQGRYGYTF
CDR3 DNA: TGTGCCAGCAGTGAACAGGGGAGGTATGGCTACACCTTC

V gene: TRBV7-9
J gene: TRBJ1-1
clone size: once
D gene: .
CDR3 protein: CASSLLGPSDTEAFF
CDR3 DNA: TGTGCCAGCAGCTTATTGGGCCCCTCCGACACTGAAGCTTTCTTT

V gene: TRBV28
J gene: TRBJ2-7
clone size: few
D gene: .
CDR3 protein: CASSLALAPYEQYF
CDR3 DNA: TGTGCCAGCAGTTTGGCATTAGCCCCCTACGAGCAGTACTTC

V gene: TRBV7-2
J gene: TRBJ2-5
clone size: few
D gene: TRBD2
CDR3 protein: CASSLAGTSGGQETQYF
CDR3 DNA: TGTGCCAGCAGCTTAGCGGGTACTAGCGGGGGCCAAGAGACCCAGTACTTC

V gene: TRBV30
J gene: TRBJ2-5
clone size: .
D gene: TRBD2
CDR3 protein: CAWSLPSGGWKTQYF
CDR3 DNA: TGTGCCTGGAGTCTCCCGAGCGGGGGTTGGAAGACCCAGTACTTC

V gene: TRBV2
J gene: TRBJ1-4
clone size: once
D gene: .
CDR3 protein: CALGVPNEKLFF
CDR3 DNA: TGTGCCCTAGGGGTCCCTAATGAAAAACTGTTTTTT

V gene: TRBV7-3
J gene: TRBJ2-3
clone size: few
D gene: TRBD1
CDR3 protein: CASSRGTGAATDTQYF
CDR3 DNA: TGTGCCAGCAGCCGCGGGACAGGGGCGGCCACAGATACGCAGTATTTT

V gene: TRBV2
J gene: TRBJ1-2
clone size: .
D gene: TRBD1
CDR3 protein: CASDRDRSVYGYTF
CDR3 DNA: TGTGCCAGCGACAGGGACAGGTCAGTCTATGGCTACACCTTC

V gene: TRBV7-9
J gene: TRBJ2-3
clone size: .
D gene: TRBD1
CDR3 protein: CASSLLGGRNTQYF
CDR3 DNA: TGTGCCAGCAGCTTATTAGGGGGCCGGAATACGCAGTATTTT

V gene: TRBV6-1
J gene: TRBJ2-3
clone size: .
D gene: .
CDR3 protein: CASSESRDNAQYF
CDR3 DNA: TGTGCCAGCAGTGAATCTAGGGACAATGCGCAGTATTTT

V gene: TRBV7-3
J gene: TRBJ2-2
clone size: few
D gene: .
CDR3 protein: CASSLSGVAGELFF
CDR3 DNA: TGTGCCAGCAGCTTATCAGGGGTCGCCGGGGAGCTGTTTTTT

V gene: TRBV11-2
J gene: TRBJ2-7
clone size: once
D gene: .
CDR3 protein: CASSLDRDAEQYF
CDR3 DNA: TGTGCCAGCAGCTTAGACAGGGATGCGGAGCAGTACTTC

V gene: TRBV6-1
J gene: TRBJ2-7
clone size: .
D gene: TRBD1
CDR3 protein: CAEGTGGDEQYF
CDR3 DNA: TGTGCCGAAGGGACAGGGGGCGACGAGCAGTACTTC

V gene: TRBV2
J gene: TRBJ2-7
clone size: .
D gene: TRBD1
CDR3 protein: CAGNRDRAYEQYF
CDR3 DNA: TGTGCCGGGAACCGGGACAGGGCGTACGAGCAGTACTTC

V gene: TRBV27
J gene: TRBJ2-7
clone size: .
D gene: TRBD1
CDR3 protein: CASRPKQGADEQYF
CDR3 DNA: TGTGCCAGCAGACCAAAACAGGGGGCGGACGAGCAGTACTTC

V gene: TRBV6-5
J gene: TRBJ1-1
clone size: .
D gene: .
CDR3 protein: CASRTGGTEAFF
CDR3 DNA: TGTGCCAGCAGGACGGGAGGCACTGAAGCTTTCTTT

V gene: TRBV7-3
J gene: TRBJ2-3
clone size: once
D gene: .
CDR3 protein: CASSLAGITDTQYF
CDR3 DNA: TGTGCCAGCAGCTTAGCGGGGATCACAGATACGCAGTATTTT

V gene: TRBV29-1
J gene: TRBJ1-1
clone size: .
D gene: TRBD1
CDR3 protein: CSVGLPDRGYTEAFF
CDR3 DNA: TGCAGCGTCGGCCTCCCGGACAGGGGATACACTGAAGCTTTCTTT